A selection of T cell receptor beta chains follows, all from one sample in a study of T-cell reconstitution after alpha-beta-depleted transplantation in children. TCRdb ran MiXCR on the PCR reads and lists one entry per CDR3 protein. The sample gives approximately 3,200 distinct CDR3 sequences, about an eighth of which show up once; roughly 80% is in the top ten. The sample consisted of PBMCs, mostly from graft donor cells, taken 360 days after TCRalphabeta/CD19-depleted stem cell transplant. Receptors were obtained from a patient between 2 and 9 years old who had a stem cell transplant for inherited bone marrow failure, so the T cells may come from the graft donor. CDR3s include the opening cysteine and the closing phenylalanine or tryptophan. D genes are given only for firm matches. Clone size appears in some rows only: once, few, many, or a class for an expanded clone.

j_call clone_size v_call d_call cdr3_nt cdr3_aa
TRBJ2-3 many TRBV28 . TGTGCCAGCAGTTTATTTATCAGGCCCACAGATACGCAGTATTTT CASSLFIRPTDTQYF
TRBJ2-3 many TRBV18 . TGTGCCAGCTCACTCAGCACAGATACGCAGTATTTT CASSLSTDTQYF
TRBJ2-5 medium-sized TRBV11-2 . TGTGCCAGCAGCTTTGTTCGGGGCCAAGAGACCCAGTACTTC CASSFVRGQETQYF
TRBJ2-7 many TRBV28 TRBD2 TGTGCCAGCAGTTTTGGGCTAGCGGGAGGTCTCTACGAGCAGTACTTC CASSFGLAGGLYEQYF
TRBJ2-5 medium-sized TRBV12-3/TRBV12-4 . TGTGCCAGCAAAGTCGAGAACCCACAAGAGACCCAGTACTTC CASKVENPQETQYF
TRBJ1-5 . TRBV4-1 TRBD1 TGCGCCAGCAGCCCGGGACAGCTTGCTCCTTTGTCCAATCAGCCCCAGCATTTT CASSPGQLAPLSNQPQHF
TRBJ1-4 many TRBV10-3 . TGTGCCATCAGTGAGTCATGGAGGGCCCGTGAAAAACTGTTTTTT CAISESWRAREKLFF
TRBJ2-7 many TRBV6-5 TRBD1 TGTGCCAGCGGCGGCAGGGGGCAGTACGAGCAGTACTTC CASGGRGQYEQYF
TRBJ2-3 many TRBV7-9 . TGTGCCAGCAGCCCTAGCTGGGGGGCACGCACAGATACGCAGTATTTT CASSPSWGARTDTQYF
TRBJ1-1 medium-sized TRBV13 . TGTGCCAGCAGGCCCGTCCTAGATTACACTGAAGCTTTCTTT CASRPVLDYTEAFF
TRBJ2-2 many TRBV4-3 TRBD2 TGCGCCAGCAGCCTCACTAGCGGGGGCCGGAACACCGGGGAGCTGTTTTTT CASSLTSGGRNTGELFF
TRBJ2-3 many TRBV29-1 TRBD2 TGCAGCGGCGCCGGGACTAGCGGTTTCACAGATACGCAGTATTTT CSGAGTSGFTDTQYF
TRBJ2-3 many TRBV7-9 . TGTGCCAGCAGCTTAGGAGGCGAGGGTCGGTATACGCAGTATTTT CASSLGGEGRYTQYF
TRBJ1-4 many TRBV4-2 . TGTGCCAGCAGCCAACACACCGACGGACCGATTAATGAAAAACTGTTTTTT CASSQHTDGPINEKLFF
TRBJ2-1 many TRBV6-5 TRBD2 TGTGCCAGCAGTTACTCGGGGCTTAGCGGGATTTCCTACAATGAGCAGTTCTTC CASSYSGLSGISYNEQFF
TRBJ1-1 many TRBV12-3/TRBV12-4 . TGTGCCAGCAGTTTAGGGACAGCTTTCTTT CASSLGTAFF
TRBJ1-1 many TRBV18 . TGTGCCAGCTCACCACCGGGTATACGGAGGACTGAAGCTTTCTTT CASSPPGIRRTEAFF
TRBJ1-1 medium-sized TRBV28 . TGTGCCAGCAGCCAGCCGGGGGCAGGGGTGGGAGCTTTCTTT CASSQPGAGVGAFF
TRBJ2-1 many TRBV28 TRBD2 TGTGCCAGCAGTCATGGACTAGCGGGAGAAATTGGCAATGAGCAGTTCTTC CASSHGLAGEIGNEQFF
TRBJ2-3 many TRBV11-2 TRBD2 TGTGCCAGCAGTTACTCACTAGCGGGTGGAACAGATACGCAGTATTTT CASSYSLAGGTDTQYF
TRBJ2-1 . TRBV3-1 TRBD2 TGTGCCAGCAGCGGGGAAGGGAGCGGGAGAATCGGTGAGCAGTTCTTC CASSGEGSGRIGEQFF
TRBJ2-1 many TRBV6-5 TRBD2 TGTGCCAGCAGTTACTCGGGCGGGAGACCGGACAATGAGCAGTTCTTC CASSYSGGRPDNEQFF
TRBJ2-7 many TRBV6-5 TRBD1 TGTGCCAGCAGCCGACCCGGAGTCTACAGGGGGAACGAGCAGTACTTC CASSRPGVYRGNEQYF
TRBJ2-5 many TRBV7-2 TRBD1 TGTGCCAGCAGCCGAAACAGGGGAGAGACCCAGTACTTC CASSRNRGETQYF
TRBJ2-1 many TRBV20-1 . TGCAGTGCTAGAACCGACTACCTGAGTAACATTGAGCAGTTCTTC CSARTDYLSNIEQFF
TRBJ2-5 . TRBV12-3/TRBV12-4 TRBD2 TGTGCCTGCTGCTGTCGCAGGCTGCGGGAGGGCCAAAGGCAAGAGACCCAGTACTTC CACCCRRLREGQRQETQYF
TRBJ2-1 many TRBV7-9 . TGTGCCAGCACACTAGCCTACAATGAGCAGTTCTTC CASTLAYNEQFF
TRBJ2-7 many TRBV27 . TGTGCCAGCAGTTTATCACCCGGGACGATCTCCTACGAGCAGTACTTC CASSLSPGTISYEQYF
TRBJ2-1 medium-sized TRBV12-3/TRBV12-4 . TGTGCCAGCAGTTTATTTCGGGGGCCCCATGAGCAGTTCTTC CASSLFRGPHEQFF
TRBJ2-1 many TRBV9 . TGTGCCAGCAGCGTTTTCGGGCGGAGCTCCTACAATGAGCAGTTCTTC CASSVFGRSSYNEQFF
TRBJ2-7 hyperexpanded TRBV7-9 TRBD2 TGTGCCAGCAGCTACCGGGAGGACCCTTTGGAGCAGTACTTC CASSYREDPLEQYF
TRBJ1-1 many TRBV6-1 . TGTGCCAGCAGTGAAGGAAACTGGGCTGAAGCTTTCTTT CASSEGNWAEAFF
TRBJ2-7 . TRBV6-5 . TGTGCCAGCAGTTGGGGACCGGCTAGCAACGACGAGCAGTACTTC CASSWGPASNDEQYF
TRBJ2-7 . TRBV7-9 TRBD1 TGTGCCAGCAGCTTAGCCGGGACAGGGAGGAACGAGCAGTACTTC CASSLAGTGRNEQYF
TRBJ2-1 many TRBV9 . TGTGCCAGCAGCGGGGGGACTGGCTATGAGCAGTTCTTC CASSGGTGYEQFF
TRBJ1-1 many TRBV19 . TGTGCCACCGGACGCCCTAACATGAACACTGAAGCTTTCTTT CATGRPNMNTEAFF
TRBJ2-5 many TRBV7-9 . TGTGCCAGCAGCTTCAATTCACCGTACCAAGAGACCCAGTACTTC CASSFNSPYQETQYF
TRBJ2-1 medium-sized TRBV6-2/TRBV6-3 . TGTGCCAGCAGTTACTCGATGACGACTACGGGGGAAAATGAGCAGTTCTTC CASSYSMTTTGENEQFF
TRBJ2-7 many TRBV6-5 . TGTGCCAGCAGTTACTCGAATCCAGGGGGGGGGTACGAGCAGTACTTC CASSYSNPGGGYEQYF
TRBJ2-3 once TRBV4-2 . TGTGCCAGCAGCCAAGAAAACCGAATCACAGATACGCAGTATTTT CASSQENRITDTQYF
TRBJ2-5 medium-sized TRBV29-1 TRBD2 TGCAGCGTTGAAGATGGACTAGCGGGAATCCAAGAGACCCAGTACTTC CSVEDGLAGIQETQYF
TRBJ2-3 many TRBV10-3 . TGTGCCATCAGTGAAGCGGATACGCAGTATTTT CAISEADTQYF
TRBJ2-5 many TRBV12-3/TRBV12-4 TRBD2 TGTACCATCAGTTTCGAACTAGCGGGAGGCTGGGACCAAGAGACCCAGTACTTC CTISFELAGGWDQETQYF
TRBJ1-4 many TRBV28 . TGTGCCAGCGTAAAGCGCCGCGGGGGCTGGAGTGAAAAACTGTTTTTT CASVKRRGGWSEKLFF
TRBJ2-7 medium-sized TRBV20-1 . TGCAGTGCTATTCGACTTTCCTACGAGCAGTACTTC CSAIRLSYEQYF
TRBJ1-2 many TRBV6-5 . TGTGCCAGCAGTCCCTACGGGGTTGGCTATGGCTACACCTTC CASSPYGVGYGYTF
TRBJ2-3 many TRBV15 TRBD1 TGTGCCACCAGCAGGGGGGGACAGGGGGTAACAGATACGCAGTATTTT CATSRGGQGVTDTQYF
TRBJ2-2 few TRBV23-1 . . CAPHQRDRDIRTPGSCFF
TRBJ2-5 many TRBV9 TRBD2 TGTGCCAGCAGCGTATGCAGCGGGAGGTCCCAAGAGACCCAGTACTTC CASSVCSGRSQETQYF
TRBJ2-7 many TRBV28 TRBD2 TGTGCCAGCAGTCTCCCAGGACTAGCGGTATACGAGCAGTACTTC CASSLPGLAVYEQYF
TRBJ2-5 medium-sized TRBV4-2 . TGTGCCAGCAGCCTTAGTGGAAAGACCCAGTACTTC CASSLSGKTQYF
TRBJ2-3 many TRBV18 . TGTGCCAGCTCACCCCACACAGATACGCAGTATTTT CASSPHTDTQYF
TRBJ2-1 many TRBV20-1 TRBD1 TGCAGTCCGAGAAGGACAGGGGGCTACAATGAGCAGTTCTTC CSPRRTGGYNEQFF
TRBJ2-5 many TRBV7-2 . TGTGCCAGCAGCTTAAGGCCGGGTCAGTTCGAAGCGGTACAAGAGACCCAGTACTTC CASSLRPGQFEAVQETQYF
TRBJ2-2 many TRBV6-5 TRBD2 TGTGCCAGCAGTAGACTAGCGGGCACCGGGGAGCTGTTTTTT CASSRLAGTGELFF
TRBJ2-5 many TRBV5-1 . TGCGCCAGCAGCCCTCCGGCGGGCTGGTCGGAGACCCAGTACTTC CASSPPAGWSETQYF
TRBJ1-4 many TRBV27 . TGTGCCAGCAGTAGAGCCGCCCTCGGCGGTCGGGAAAAACTGTTTTTT CASSRAALGGREKLFF